This T cell receptor (beta chain) is from a study of T cells after posttransplantation cyclophosphamide. At least ten counts were recorded for this clone. Compared with germline, one end of the junction differs, possibly owing to a read error. The germline V gene has CDR1 LGHNA and CDR2 YNFKEQ. This CDR3 has 16 residues. The data were produced by immunoSEQ multiplex PCR, yet TCRdb's version contains in-frame clones alone and is incomplete. The record shows more than 40,000 clones for this sample, with no singletons present. The clonotype was recovered from a man aged 35-49 years in good health, CMV-negative, and a related stem cell transplant donor. This chain uses TRBV4-2 with TRBJ1-1, with D possibly being TRBD1 (6 bases). The source material was PBMCs. The CDR3 region has the DNA TGTGCCAGCACCCAAGGGGAGTCAGGGGTAAACACTGAAGCTTTCTTT. Translation: CASTQGESGVNTEAFF.